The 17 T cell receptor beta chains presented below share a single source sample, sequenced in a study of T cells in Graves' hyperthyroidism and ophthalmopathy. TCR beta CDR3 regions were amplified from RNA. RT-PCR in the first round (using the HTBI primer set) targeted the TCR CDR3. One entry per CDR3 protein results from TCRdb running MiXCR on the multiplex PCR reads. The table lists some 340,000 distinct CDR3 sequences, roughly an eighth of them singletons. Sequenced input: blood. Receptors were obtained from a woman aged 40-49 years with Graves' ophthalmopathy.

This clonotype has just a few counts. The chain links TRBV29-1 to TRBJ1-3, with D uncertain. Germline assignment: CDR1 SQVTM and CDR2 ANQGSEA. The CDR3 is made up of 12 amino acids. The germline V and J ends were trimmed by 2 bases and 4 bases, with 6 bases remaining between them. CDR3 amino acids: CSVERGGNTIYF. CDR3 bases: TGCAGCGTTGAACGCGGCGGAAACACCATATATTTT.

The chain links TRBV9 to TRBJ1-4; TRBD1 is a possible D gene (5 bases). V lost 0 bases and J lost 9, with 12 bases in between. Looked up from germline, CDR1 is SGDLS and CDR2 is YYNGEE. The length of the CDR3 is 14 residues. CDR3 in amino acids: CASSVGDASKKLFF. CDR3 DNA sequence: TGTGCCAGCAGCGTAGGGGACGCAAGCAAAAAACTGTTTTTT.

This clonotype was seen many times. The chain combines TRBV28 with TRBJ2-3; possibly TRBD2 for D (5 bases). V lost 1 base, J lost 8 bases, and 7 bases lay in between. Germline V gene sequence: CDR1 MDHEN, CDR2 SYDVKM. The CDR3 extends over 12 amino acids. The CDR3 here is CASSLSEGTQYF. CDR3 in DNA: TGTGCCAGCAGTTTATCAGAGGGTACGCAGTATTTT.

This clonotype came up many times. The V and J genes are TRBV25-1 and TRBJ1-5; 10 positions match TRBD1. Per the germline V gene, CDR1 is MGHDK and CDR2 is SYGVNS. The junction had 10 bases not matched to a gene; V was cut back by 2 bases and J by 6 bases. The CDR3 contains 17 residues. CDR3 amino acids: CASSESSGTGAGQPQHF. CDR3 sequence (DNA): TGTGCCAGCAGTGAAAGCAGTGGGACAGGGGCTGGTCAGCCCCAGCATTTT.

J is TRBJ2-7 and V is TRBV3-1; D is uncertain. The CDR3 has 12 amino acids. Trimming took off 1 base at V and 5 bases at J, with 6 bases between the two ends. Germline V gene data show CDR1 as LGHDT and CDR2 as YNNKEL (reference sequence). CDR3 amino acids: CASSQGLDEQYF. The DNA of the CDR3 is TGTGCCAGCAGCCAAGGTCTGGACGAGCAGTACTTC.

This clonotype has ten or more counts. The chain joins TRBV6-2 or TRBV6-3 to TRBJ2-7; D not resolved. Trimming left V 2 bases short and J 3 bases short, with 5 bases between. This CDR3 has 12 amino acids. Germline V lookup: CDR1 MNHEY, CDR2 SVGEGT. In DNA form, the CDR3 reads TGTGCCAGCAGTTACCCGGGCTACGAGCAGTACTTC. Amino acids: CASSYPGYEQYF.

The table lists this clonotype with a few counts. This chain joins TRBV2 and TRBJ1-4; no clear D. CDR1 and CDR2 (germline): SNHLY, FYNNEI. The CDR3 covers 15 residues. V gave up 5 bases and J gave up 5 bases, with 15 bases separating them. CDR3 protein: CASSLSARFNEKLFF. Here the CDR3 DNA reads TGTGCCAGCAGTCTATCAGCCCGGTTCAATGAAAAACTGTTTTTT.

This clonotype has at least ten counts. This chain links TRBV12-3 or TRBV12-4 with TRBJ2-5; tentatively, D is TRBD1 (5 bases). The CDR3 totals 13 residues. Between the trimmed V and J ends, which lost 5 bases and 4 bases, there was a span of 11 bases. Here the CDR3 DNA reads TGTGCCAGCAGTGGGGCTTGGGGAGAGACCCAGTACTTC. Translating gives CASSGAWGETQYF.

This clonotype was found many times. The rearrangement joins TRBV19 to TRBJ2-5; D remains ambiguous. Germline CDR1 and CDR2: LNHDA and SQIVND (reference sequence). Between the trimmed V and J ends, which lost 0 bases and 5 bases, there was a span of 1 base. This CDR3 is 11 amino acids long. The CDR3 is CASSIDETQYF. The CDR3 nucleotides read TGTGCCAGTAGTATAGATGAGACCCAGTACTTC.

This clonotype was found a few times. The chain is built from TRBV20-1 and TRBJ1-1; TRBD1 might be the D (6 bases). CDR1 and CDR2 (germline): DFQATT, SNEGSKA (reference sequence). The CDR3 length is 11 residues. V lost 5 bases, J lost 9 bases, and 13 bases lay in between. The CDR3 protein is CSAPGQTKAFF. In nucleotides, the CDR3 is TGCAGTGCTCCCGGACAGACTAAAGCTTTCTTT.

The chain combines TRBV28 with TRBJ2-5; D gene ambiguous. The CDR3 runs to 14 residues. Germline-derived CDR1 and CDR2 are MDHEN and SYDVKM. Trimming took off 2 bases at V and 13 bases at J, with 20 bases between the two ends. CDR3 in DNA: TGTGCCAGCAGTTTAGTATCGGTCGTGGGTCCACGGTACTTC. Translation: CASSLVSVVGPRYF.

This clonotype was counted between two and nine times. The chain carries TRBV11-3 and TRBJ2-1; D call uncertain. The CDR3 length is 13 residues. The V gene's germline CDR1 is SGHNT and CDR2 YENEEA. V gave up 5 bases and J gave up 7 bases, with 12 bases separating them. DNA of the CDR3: TGTGCCAGCAGCCGACCGACGTTGAATGAGCAGTTCTTC. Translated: CASSRPTLNEQFF.

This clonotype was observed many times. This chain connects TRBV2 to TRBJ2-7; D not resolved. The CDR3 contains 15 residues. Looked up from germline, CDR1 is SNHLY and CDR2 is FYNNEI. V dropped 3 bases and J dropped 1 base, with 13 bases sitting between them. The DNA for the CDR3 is TGTGCCAGCAGTGAGAGACGGGCCCCTTCCTACGAGCAGTACTTC. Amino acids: CASSERRAPSYEQYF.

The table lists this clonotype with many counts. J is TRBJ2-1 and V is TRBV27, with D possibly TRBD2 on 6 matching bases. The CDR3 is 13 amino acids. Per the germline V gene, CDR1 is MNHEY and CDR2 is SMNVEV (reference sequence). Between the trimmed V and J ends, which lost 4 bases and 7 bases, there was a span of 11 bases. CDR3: CASSWDGGNEQFF. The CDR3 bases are TGTGCCAGCAGTTGGGACGGAGGGAATGAGCAGTTCTTC.

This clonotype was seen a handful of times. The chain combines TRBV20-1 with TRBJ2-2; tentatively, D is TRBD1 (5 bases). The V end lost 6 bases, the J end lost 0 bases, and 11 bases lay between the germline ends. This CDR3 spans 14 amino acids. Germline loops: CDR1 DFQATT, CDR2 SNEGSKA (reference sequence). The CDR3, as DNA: TGCAGTGCCCCGAGACAGACGAACACCGGGGAGCTGTTTTTT. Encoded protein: CSAPRQTNTGELFF.

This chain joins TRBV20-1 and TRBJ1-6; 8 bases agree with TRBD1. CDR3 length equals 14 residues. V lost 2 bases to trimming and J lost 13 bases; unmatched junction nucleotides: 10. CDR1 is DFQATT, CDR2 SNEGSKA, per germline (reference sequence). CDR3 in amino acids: CSARYRGKLGPLHF. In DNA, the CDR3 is TGCAGTGCTAGATACAGGGGGAAGCTGGGTCCCCTCCACTTT.

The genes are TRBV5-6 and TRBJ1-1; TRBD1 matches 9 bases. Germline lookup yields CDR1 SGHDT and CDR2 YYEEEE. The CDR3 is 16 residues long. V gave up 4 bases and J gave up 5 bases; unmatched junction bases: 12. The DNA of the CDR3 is TGTGCCAGCAGCCCAGGGACAGGGACGTTAGGGACTGAAGCTTTCTTT. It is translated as CASSPGTGTLGTEAFF.